This T cell receptor beta chain was identified during a study of cytomegalovirus exposure and HLA in healthy donors. Study outcomes and limitations: Later analysis demonstrated an association between a missense DCLRE1C variant and TCR beta V- and J-gene trimming. For most TCR beta V segments, an earlier analysis put the productive rate at about 87% or about 30% of the time.

The CDR3 covers 16 residues. The V gene lost 5 bases and the J gene lost 0 bases, with 16 bases spanning the gap. Per germline, CDR1 PRHDT and CDR2 FYEKMQ (reference sequence). Nominally healthy donors were sampled, though unrecorded immune exposures were likely. Primers: 60 Vbeta forward and 13 Jbeta reverse. Using immunoSEQ multiplex PCR, the repertoire was profiled, and TCRdb retains in-frame clones only, with some absent. The table includes roughly 110,000 clones, 70% to 85% detected once. Points on this clone: Its cognate antigen is unknown.

The J gene is TRBJ2-5, the V gene TRBV13; unclear D gene. Sample: PBMCs. The receptor was isolated from a woman aged 18-30 years in good health and CMV-seronegative. The CDR3, as DNA: TGTGCCAGCAGCCCCTCAAGAGGAGAGTACCAAGAGACCCAGTACTTC. Protein product: CASSPSRGEYQETQYF.